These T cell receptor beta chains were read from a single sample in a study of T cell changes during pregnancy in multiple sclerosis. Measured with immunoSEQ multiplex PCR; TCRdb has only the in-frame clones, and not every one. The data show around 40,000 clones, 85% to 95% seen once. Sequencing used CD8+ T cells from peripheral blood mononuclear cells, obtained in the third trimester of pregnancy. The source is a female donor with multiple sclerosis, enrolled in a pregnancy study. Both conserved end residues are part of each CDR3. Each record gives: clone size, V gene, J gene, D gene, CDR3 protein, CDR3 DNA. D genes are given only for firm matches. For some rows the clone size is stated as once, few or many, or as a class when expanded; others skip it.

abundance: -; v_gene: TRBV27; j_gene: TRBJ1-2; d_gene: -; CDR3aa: CASRQWGQGSDYGYTF; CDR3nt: TGTGCCAGCAGACAATGGGGCCAGGGGTCGGACTATGGCTACACCTTC
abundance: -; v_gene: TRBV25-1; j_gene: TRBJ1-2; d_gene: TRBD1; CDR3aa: CASSDSIGGTGSYGYTF; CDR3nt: TGTGCCAGCAGTGATTCTATAGGGGGGACAGGGAGTTATGGCTACACCTTC
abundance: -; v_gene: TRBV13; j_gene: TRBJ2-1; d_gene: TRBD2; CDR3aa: CASSLAGGLNEQFF; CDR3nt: TGTGCCAGCAGCTTAGCGGGGGGGCTCAATGAGCAGTTCTTC
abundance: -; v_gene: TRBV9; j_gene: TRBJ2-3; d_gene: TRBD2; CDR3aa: CASSETGGAGTDTQYF; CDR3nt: TGTGCCAGCAGCGAGACGGGAGGGGCGGGCACAGATACGCAGTATTTT
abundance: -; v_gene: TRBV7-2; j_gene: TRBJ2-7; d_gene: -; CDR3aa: CASSLPAGAYEQYF; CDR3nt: TGTGCCAGCAGCTTACCGGCCGGAGCCTACGAGCAGTACTTC
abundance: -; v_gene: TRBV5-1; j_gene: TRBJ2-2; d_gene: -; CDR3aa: CASSLGGTGELFF; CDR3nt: TGCGCCAGCAGCTTGGGCGGCACCGGGGAGCTGTTTTTT
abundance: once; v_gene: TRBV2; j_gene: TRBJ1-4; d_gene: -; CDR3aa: CASKNQFQVDINNEKLFF; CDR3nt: TGTGCCAGCAAAAACCAATTTCAGGTGGATATCAATAATGAAAAACTGTTTTTT
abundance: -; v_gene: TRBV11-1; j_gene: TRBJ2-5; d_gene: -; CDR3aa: CASSTPQGGETQYF; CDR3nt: TGTGCCAGCAGCACGCCGCAGGGGGGAGAGACCCAGTACTTC
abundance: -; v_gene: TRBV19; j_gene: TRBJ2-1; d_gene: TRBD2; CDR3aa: CASSPQAGGSYNEQFF; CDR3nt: TGTGCCAGTAGTCCCCAGGCGGGGGGCTCCTACAATGAGCAGTTCTTC
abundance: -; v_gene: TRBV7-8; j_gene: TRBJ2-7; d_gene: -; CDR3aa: CASSLRQTPTSYEQYF; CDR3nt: TGTGCCAGCAGCCTACGACAGACTCCCACCTCCTACGAGCAGTACTTC
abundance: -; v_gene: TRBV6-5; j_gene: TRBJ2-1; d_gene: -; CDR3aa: CASSYGGGHYNEQFF; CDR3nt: TGTGCCAGCAGTTACGGGGGGGGCCACTACAATGAGCAGTTCTTC
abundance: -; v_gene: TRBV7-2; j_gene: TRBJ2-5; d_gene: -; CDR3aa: CASSFVGQGGETQYF; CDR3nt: TGTGCCAGCAGCTTCGTCGGGCAGGGCGGAGAGACCCAGTACTTC
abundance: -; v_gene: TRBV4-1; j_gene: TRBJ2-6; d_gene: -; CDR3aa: CASSQDAGAGANVLTF; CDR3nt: TGCGCCAGCAGCCAAGATGCGGGTGCCGGGGCCAACGTCCTGACTTTC
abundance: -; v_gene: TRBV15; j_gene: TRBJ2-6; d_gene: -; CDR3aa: CATSPRTVSGANVLTF; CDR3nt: TGTGCCACCAGCCCTAGGACTGTCTCTGGGGCCAACGTCCTGACTTTC
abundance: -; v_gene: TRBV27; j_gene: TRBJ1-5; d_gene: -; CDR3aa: CASSSGVGNQPQHF; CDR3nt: TGTGCCAGCAGTTCAGGGGTGGGCAATCAGCCCCAGCATTTT
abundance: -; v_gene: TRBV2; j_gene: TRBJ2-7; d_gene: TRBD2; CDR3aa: CASSGVGTSDCF; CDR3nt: TGTGCCAGCAGTGGCGTCGGGACTAGCGATTGCTTC